This TCR beta chain was observed in a study of identical twins. Study-wide findings and caveats: One should note that invariant MAIT and iNKT cells could partly confound zero-insertion analyses. Modelling underestimated the level of out-of-frame TCR alpha sharing observed in monozygotic twins. Sharing of beta out-of-frame sequences by twins showed a weaker excess.

As for this clonotype: As yet, its antigen is unknown.

Each cDNA held unique molecular identifiers, and template switching gave it a universal primer site. TCRdb re-called the 5' RACE reads with MiXCR, one entry per CDR3 protein. The sample has more than 350,000 distinct CDR3 sequences; 7% to 9.5% are singletons. There are 12 residues in the CDR3. V was cut by 5 bases and J by 6 bases, with 9 bases left in between. The germline V gene has CDR1 SNHLY and CDR2 FYNNEI. Sequencing was performed on naive T cells sorted from blood. The chain recombines TRBV2 with TRBJ2-3; D is undetermined. The receptor comes from a woman between 45 and 60 years old in good health. The DNA for the CDR3 is TGTGCCAGCAGTATTCGCAGGGATACGCAGTATTTT. This translates into CASSIRRDTQYF.